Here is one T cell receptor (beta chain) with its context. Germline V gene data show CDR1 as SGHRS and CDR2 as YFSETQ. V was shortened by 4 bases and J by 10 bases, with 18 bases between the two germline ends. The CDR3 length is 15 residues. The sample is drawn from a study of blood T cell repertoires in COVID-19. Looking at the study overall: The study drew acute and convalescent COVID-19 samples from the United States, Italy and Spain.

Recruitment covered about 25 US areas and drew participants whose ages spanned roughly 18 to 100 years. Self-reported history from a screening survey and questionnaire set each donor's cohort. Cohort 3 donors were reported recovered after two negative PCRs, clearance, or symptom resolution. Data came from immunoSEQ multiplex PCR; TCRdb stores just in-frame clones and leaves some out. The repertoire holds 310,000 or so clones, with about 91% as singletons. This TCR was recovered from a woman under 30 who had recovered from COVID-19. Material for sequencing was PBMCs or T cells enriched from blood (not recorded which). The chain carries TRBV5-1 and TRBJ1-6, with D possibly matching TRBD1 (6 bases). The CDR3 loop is CASSLGGRGESPLHF. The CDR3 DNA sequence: TGCGCCAGCAGCCTAGGGGGTCGGGGGGAATCACCCCTCCACTTT. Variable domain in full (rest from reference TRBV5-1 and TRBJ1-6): KAGVTQTPRYLIKTRGQQVTLSCSPISGHRSVSWYQQTPGQGLQFLFEYFSETQRNKGNFPGRFSGRQFSNSRSEMNVSTLELGDSALYLCASSLGGRGESPLHFGNGTRLTVT.